This record looks at one T cell receptor (beta chain) sequence and its context. The sample comes from a study of blood T cell repertoires in COVID-19. In the study overall: Samples of COVID-19 (acute and convalescent) were obtained from the United States, Italy and Spain.

The repertoire was sequenced with immunoSEQ multiplex PCR; TCRdb's copy has only in-frame clones and lacks some. The sample includes some 320,000 clones, 75% to 90% seen only once; the top ten take 1.9%. Sample: PBMCs or T cells enriched from blood (not recorded which). The source of this sequence is a woman in her 30s who had been exposed to COVID-19.

CDR3 sequence reads: CATSEQASGELFF. The CDR3 DNA follows: TGTGCCACCAGTGAGCAGGCCTCCGGGGAGCTGTTTTTT. This rearrangement joins TRBV24-1 to TRBJ2-2; D is undetermined. V lost 4 bases and J 6 bases, leaving 8 bases between the germline ends. The length of the CDR3 is 13 residues. Germline V gene data show CDR1 as KGHDR and CDR2 as SFDVKD.